Each of the 10 T cell receptor beta chains below was sequenced from the same sample in a study of cytomegalovirus exposure and HLA in healthy donors. PCR employed 60 Vbeta and 13 Jbeta primers. Assay used: immunoSEQ multiplex PCR; TCRdb lists only in-frame clones, some missing. There are about 120,000 clones in the sample; roughly 18% occur only once, and 2.9% lies in the top ten. Input material: PBMCs. The receptors stem from a female donor in good health and CMV-seropositive.

The sample holds a few counts of this clone. The chain couples TRBV29-1 to TRBJ1-2, with 8 bases identical to TRBD1. With V trimmed by 6 bases and J by 7 bases, 7 bases remained unmatched. CDR3 length equals 12 residues. From germline, CDR1 is SQVTM and CDR2 ANQGSEA. The CDR3 DNA is TGCAGCGTGAGGGTGACAGGGGCTGGCTACACCTTC. Its protein product is CSVRVTGAGYTF. The full variable domain, in which reference TRBV29-1 and TRBJ1-2 provide the parts outside the CDR3, is SAVISQKPSRDICQRGTSLTIQCQVDSQVTMMFWYRQQPGQSLTLIATANQGSEATYESGFVIDKFPISRPNLTFSTLTVSNMSPEDSSIYLCSVRVTGAGYTFGSGTRLTVV.

This clone occurred a few times. This rearrangement joins TRBV4-1 to TRBJ2-3, with 15 bases identical to TRBD2. The ends lost 2 bases at V and 9 bases at J; junction bases unmatched: 15. The V gene's germline CDR1 is MGHRA and CDR2 YSYEKL. The CDR3 has 19 amino acids. The CDR3: CASSQTTGTSGGRGVTQYF. The CDR3 DNA reads TGCGCCAGCAGCCAAACAACCGGGACTAGCGGGGGGCGTGGGGTAACGCAGTATTTT.

With regard to this clone: Compared with germline, one end of the junction differs, possibly owing to a read error. This chain joins TRBV4-1 and TRBJ1-2; D is uncertain. The length of the CDR3 is 14 residues. The germline V gene encodes CDR1 MGHRA and CDR2 YSYEKL. The CDR3 DNA reads as TGCGCCAGCAGCCAAGATGGAGGGAACTATGGCTACCCCTTC. This encodes CASSQDGGNYGYPF.

The chain combines TRBV5-4 with TRBJ2-3; D is unclear. This CDR3 has 15 amino acids. Germline CDR1 is SGHNT and CDR2 is YYREEE (reference sequence). V was shortened by 0 bases and J by 3 bases, with 11 bases between the two germline ends. The CDR3 region is CASSLVAAGTDTQYF. CDR3 DNA: TGTGCCAGCAGCTTGGTGGCCGCAGGTACAGATACGCAGTATTTT.

The chain carries TRBV18 and TRBJ2-3; TRBD2 matches 9 bases. The CDR3 is 15 residues long. V was clipped by 3 bases and J by 7 bases; unmatched bases: 8. The germline V gene encodes CDR1 KGHSH and CDR2 LQKENI. CDR3: CASSPKAGGQYTQYF. The CDR3 DNA is TGTGCCAGCTCACCGAAAGCGGGGGGCCAATATACGCAGTATTTT.

The chain links TRBV6-1 to TRBJ1-1, with TRBD1 matching 9 bases. J was trimmed by 11 bases and V by 2 bases; bases with no gene match: 9. This CDR3 spans 14 amino acids. Germline-derived CDR1 and CDR2 are MNHNS and SASEGT. CDR3 sequence reads: CASSERTGAVRAFF. In nucleotides, the CDR3 is TGTGCCAGCAGTGAAAGGACAGGGGCTGTTCGGGCTTTCTTT.

The V call is TRBV27, the J call TRBJ1-1, with a possible D match to TRBD1 (5 bases). The V and J ends lost 5 bases and 1 base respectively, with 11 bases between them. Germline V gene lookup returns CDR1 MNHEY and CDR2 SMNVEV (reference sequence). CDR3 length equals 14 residues. CDR3 sequence reads: CASSKTDPNTEAFF. The CDR3 bases are TGTGCCAGCAGTAAGACAGACCCGAACACTGAAGCTTTCTTT.

V usage is TRBV5-6 and J usage is TRBJ1-5; TRBD1 is a possible D gene (6 bases). The CDR3 length is 14 residues. Per germline, CDR1 SGHDT and CDR2 YYEEEE. V lost 2 bases and J lost 2, with 8 bases in between. The CDR3 spells CASSLGQRNQPQHF. DNA for the CDR3: TGTGCCAGCAGCTTAGGACAGCGCAATCAGCCCCAGCATTTT.

The chain links TRBV15 to TRBJ2-3, with 8 bases lining up with TRBD2. V shed 0 bases and J 3 bases; nucleotides not matched to a gene: 5. This CDR3 region has 16 residues. Germline CDR1 is LNHNV and CDR2 is YYDKDF (reference sequence). The chain's CDR3 is CATSRDFTGGTDTQYF. The CDR3 nucleotides are TGTGCCACCAGCAGAGATTTCACGGGAGGGACAGATACGCAGTATTTT.

The chain carries TRBV2 and TRBJ1-5; D is unclear. Trimming removed 3 bases at V and 4 bases at J, with 10 bases between. CDR1 and CDR2 from the germline V gene are SNHLY and FYNNEI. The CDR3 runs 14 residues. CDR3 loop: CASSEGQDNQPQHF. Written as DNA, the CDR3 is TGTGCCAGCAGTGAGGGTCAGGATAATCAGCCCCAGCATTTT.